The 20 T cell receptor beta chains below all came from one sample that was sequenced in a study of blood T cells in healthy people across ages. Sample-barcoded 5' priming and a J-beta primer mix drove a second PCR of about 6 to 12 cycles. MiXCR, run by TCRdb on the 5' RACE reads, gives a single entry per CDR3 protein. The sample lists about 580,000 distinct CDR3 sequences; roughly 48% were seen once. The sequenced sample consisted of blood. The source of these receptors is an elderly man in good health.

For the CDR3, the DNA is TGTGCCAGCAGCACCCCGGGACGGAGTAACTATGGCTACACCTTC. Amino acid sequence: CASSTPGRSNYGYTF. The chain couples TRBV12-3 or TRBV12-4 to TRBJ1-2; TRBD1 might be the D (5 bases). This CDR3 contains 15 residues. Trimming pared 6 bases from V and 1 base from J, leaving 15 bases between.

The V gene is TRBV20-1, the J gene TRBJ1-2; 7 bases fit TRBD1. The CDR3 loop spans 15 amino acids. Germline V lookup: CDR1 DFQATT, CDR2 SNEGSKA (reference sequence). Losses at the gene ends were 1 base for V and 7 bases for J; bases not matched to a gene: 12. CDR3 amino acids: CSARGRQGLFFGYTF. The DNA of the CDR3 is TGCAGTGCTAGAGGTAGACAGGGCCTCTTTTTTGGCTACACCTTC.

The J gene is TRBJ2-5, the V gene TRBV6-2 or TRBV6-3; TRBD2 matches at 9 bases. V lost 2 bases, J lost 11 bases, and 12 bases stayed unmatched. The CDR3 is 15 residues long. Germline-derived CDR1 and CDR2 are MNHEY and SVGEGT. CDR3 loop: CASSYGGSGRSEQYF. CDR3 nucleotides: TGTGCCAGCAGTTACGGGGGTAGCGGGAGATCTGAGCAGTACTTC.

The J gene is TRBJ2-5, the V gene TRBV7-2; 9 bases line up with TRBD2. Germline V gene sequence: CDR1 SGHTA, CDR2 FQGNSA. The CDR3 consists of 15 residues. After removal of 4 bases from V and 3 bases from J, the junction contained 6 bases not matched to a gene. The CDR3 spells CASSWVAGEEETQYF. The CDR3 DNA is TGTGCCAGCAGCTGGGTAGCGGGGGAAGAAGAGACCCAGTACTTC.

The chain combines TRBV29-1 with TRBJ2-3; either TRBD1 or TRBD2 may supply D (5 bases each). The germline gives CDR1 SQVTM, CDR2 ANQGSEA. The CDR3 has 12 amino acids. The CDR3 DNA follows: TGCACCGTGAGGGGTGGCACAGATACGCAGTATTTT. It codes for CTVRGGTDTQYF.

The V gene is TRBV7-2, the J gene TRBJ2-7, with D possibly called TRBD1 or TRBD2 (5 bases each). The CDR3 length is 12 residues. Trimming pared 8 bases from V and 2 bases from J, leaving 10 bases between. Germline lookup yields CDR1 SGHTA and CDR2 FQGNSA. The CDR3 sequence: CASAEDTYEQYF. The CDR3 DNA is TGTGCCAGCGCGGAGGACACCTACGAGCAGTACTTC.

V and J are TRBV5-1 and TRBJ2-7, with D possibly matching TRBD2 (7 bases). This CDR3 contains 15 residues. From germline, CDR1 is SGHRS and CDR2 YFSETQ. V was shortened by 0 bases and J by 5 bases, with 15 bases between the two germline ends. The CDR3 DNA sequence: TGCGCCAGCAGCTTGGCCTTAGGGGGGGCAGACGAGCAGTACTTC. Its protein is CASSLALGGADEQYF.

This chain connects TRBV6-5 to TRBJ1-1, with D possibly matching TRBD1 (6 bases). Germline lookup yields CDR1 MNHEY and CDR2 SVGAGI. V lost 10 bases and J lost 4, with 16 bases in between. There are 13 residues in the CDR3. CDR3 DNA: TGTGCCACCTCCCGAGGGGGGAGCACTGAAGCTTTCTTT. Translating gives CATSRGGSTEAFF.

The rearrangement joins TRBV29-1 to TRBJ2-3; D may match TRBD1 or TRBD2 (5 bases each). The V gene lost 6 bases and the J gene lost 1 base, with 14 bases spanning the gap. CDR1 is SQVTM, CDR2 ANQGSEA, per germline. The CDR3 loop spans 14 amino acids. CDR3 nucleotides: TGCAGCGTGGGGGTTGTGGGGGGCACAGATACGCAGTATTTT. It yields the protein CSVGVVGGTDTQYF.

The table lists this clonotype with a few counts. CDR3 sequence (DNA): TGTGCCAGCAGGCAAGGGTCCCCTTACACTGAAGCTTTCTTT. This sequence encodes CASRQGSPYTEAFF. V gene TRBV7-9 combines with J gene TRBJ1-1; no firm D call. The V gene lost 6 bases and the J gene lost 3 bases, with 14 bases spanning the gap. Germline V lookup: CDR1 SEHNR, CDR2 FQNEAQ (reference sequence). This CDR3 contains 14 residues.

This chain joins TRBV9 and TRBJ1-6; no definite D call. V was clipped by 0 bases and J by 8 bases, with 6 bases between them. There are 13 residues in the CDR3. Germline V gene lookup returns CDR1 SGDLS and CDR2 YYNGEE. The CDR3 DNA reads TGTGCCAGCAGCGTAGGGAGGCATTCACCCCTCCACTTT. It encodes CASSVGRHSPLHF.

The chain couples TRBV7-9 to TRBJ2-1; 9 bases line up with TRBD1. The J call may be faulty, since TRBJ2-7 better matches the DNA end. The V gene's germline CDR1 is SEHNR and CDR2 FQNEAQ (reference sequence). The CDR3 totals 15 residues. For the CDR3, the DNA is TGTGCCAGCAGATCCGGGACAGGGACTTACAATGGGCAGTACTTC. Its protein is CASRSGTGTYNGQYF.

The CDR3 DNA sequence: TGTGCCAGCAGCTTAGTAATACCGACTCGGATACAATCCTACGAGCAGTACTTC. Encoded protein: CASSLVIPTRIQSYEQYF. V is TRBV7-2 and J is TRBJ2-7; D ambiguous. Germline assignment: CDR1 SGHTA and CDR2 FQGNSA. CDR3 size: 18 residues. Trimming removed 1 base from V and 1 base from J, with 20 bases in between.

V usage is TRBV6-4 and J usage is TRBJ2-6; perhaps TRBD2 as D (6 bases). V was cut by 8 bases and J by 2 bases, with 10 bases left in between. Germline V gene data show CDR1 as MRHNA and CDR2 as SNTAGT. The CDR3 length is 14 residues. CDR3 coding DNA: TGTGCCAGCCGACTAGGGGCTGGGGCCAACGTCCTGACTTTC. Its protein is CASRLGAGANVLTF.

The chain couples TRBV20-1 to TRBJ2-3; D ambiguous. The CDR3 sequence is 12 residues long. Germline V gene data show CDR1 as DFQATT and CDR2 as SNEGSKA (reference sequence). The germline V and J ends were trimmed by 3 bases and 7 bases, with 11 bases remaining between them. The CDR3 loop reads CSASGPSYTQYF. The CDR3 DNA is TGCAGTGCTAGTGGGCCTTCGTATACGCAGTATTTT.

This clonotype was found many times. The CDR3 DNA sequence: TGTGCCAGCAGCCATAGCGGGGGGCCGGGGGGTGAGCAGTTCTTC. It specifies CASSHSGGPGGEQFF. This sequence joins TRBV3-1 and TRBJ2-1, with 10 bases matching TRBD2. The length of the CDR3 is 15 residues. Germline-derived CDR1 and CDR2 are LGHDT and YNNKEL (reference sequence). Trimming removed 3 bases from V and 9 bases from J; junction bases left unmatched: 8.

V gene TRBV18 combines with J gene TRBJ2-1; D is uncertain. The germline CDR1 and CDR2 sequences are KGHSH and LQKENI. Trimming took off 0 bases at V and 7 bases at J, with 7 bases between the two ends. There are 13 residues in the CDR3. The CDR3 nucleotides read TGTGCCAGCTCACCACCTTTAAGAAATGAGCAGTTCTTC. Encoded protein: CASSPPLRNEQFF. The complete variable domain, with remaining parts taken from reference TRBV18 and TRBJ2-1, reads NAGVMQNPRHLVRRRGQEARLRCSPMKGHSHVYWYRQLPEEGLKFMVYLQKENIIDESGMPKERFSAEFPKEGPSILRIQQVVRGDSAAYFCASSPPLRNEQFFGPGTRLTVL.

The chain links TRBV18 to TRBJ2-4; 8 bases fit TRBD1. The CDR3 has 16 residues. V lost 3 bases, J lost 6 bases, and 10 bases stayed unmatched. The germline V gene encodes CDR1 KGHSH and CDR2 LQKENI. This chain's CDR3 is CASSPRTGSSGNIQYF. In DNA, the CDR3 is TGTGCCAGCTCACCGAGGACAGGGAGTTCGGGAAACATTCAGTACTTC. The full variable domain, its missing parts supplied by reference TRBV18 and TRBJ2-4, is NAGVMQNPRHLVRRRGQEARLRCSPMKGHSHVYWYRQLPEEGLKFMVYLQKENIIDESGMPKERFSAEFPKEGPSILRIQQVVRGDSAAYFCASSPRTGSSGNIQYFGAGTRLSVL.

CDR3: CASSRDRLGQPQHF. The CDR3 nucleotides are TGTGCCAGCAGTCGGGACAGGTTGGGTCAGCCCCAGCATTTT. V gene TRBV6-6 combines with J gene TRBJ1-5; 8 bases match TRBD1. Trimming removed 5 bases from V and 6 bases from J; junction bases left unmatched: 6. Germline assignment: CDR1 MNHNY and CDR2 SVGAGI (reference sequence). The CDR3 is 14 residues long.

This clonotype was counted only a few times. The V and J genes are TRBV6-6 and TRBJ2-7, with 7 nucleotides matching TRBD1. CDR3 length: 15 residues. Trimming removed 5 bases from V and 1 base from J; junction bases left unmatched: 8. Germline CDR1 and CDR2: MNHNY and SVGAGI (reference sequence). CDR3 in amino acids: CASSLKGAQSYEQYF. The DNA for the CDR3 is TGTGCCAGCAGTCTCAAGGGGGCTCAATCCTACGAGCAGTACTTC.